A single sample gave rise to the 31 T cell receptor beta chains below, sequenced in a study of T cell responses to AZD1222 COVID-19 vaccine listed by TCRdb under 2021. The library was prepared using the immunoSEQ multiplex PCR assay. TCRdb limited this immuneACCESS table to in-frame rearrangements with V and J called. A share of clones is missing; checked studies link under half to unresolved V genes, and the rest is unexplained. This sample comprises approximately 190,000 clones, around 92% of them detected only once. Roughly 1.3% of the sample belongs to the ten largest clones. The time point label for this specimen denotes: baseline before first vaccination. Sequences were derived from peripheral blood, sampled on day 0 of AZD1222 vaccination. These receptors were collected from an adult in good health.

This rearrangement joins TRBV27 to TRBJ1-5; 11 bases align to TRBD1. Germline assignment: CDR1 MNHEY and CDR2 SMNVEV (reference sequence). V lost 4 bases, J lost 6 bases, and 5 bases stayed unmatched. This CDR3 comprises 15 residues. CDR3 amino acids: CASSSGTGGRQPQHF. The DNA of the CDR3 is TGTGCCAGCAGTTCCGGGACAGGGGGGCGTCAGCCCCAGCATTTT.

V usage is TRBV6-5 and J usage is TRBJ2-5, with 12 bases identical to TRBD1. The CDR3 length is 14 residues. The V segment lost 10 bases and the J segment 4 bases; nucleotides outside the gene matches: 7. CDR1 is MNHEY, CDR2 SVGAGI, per germline. This CDR3 reads CATDPGQGAETQYF. Written as DNA, the CDR3 is TGTGCCACCGACCCGGGACAGGGGGCAGAGACCCAGTACTTC.

This clone is a singleton in its sample. The CDR3 reads CASSLGTVENQPQHF. CDR3 nucleotides: TGCGCCAGCAGCTTGGGGACAGTGGAAAATCAGCCCCAGCATTTT. J is TRBJ1-5 and V is TRBV5-1; TRBD1 is a possible D gene (6 bases). The CDR3 loop spans 15 amino acids. Germline V gives CDR1 SGHRS, CDR2 YFSETQ. The germline V and J ends were trimmed by 0 bases and 4 bases, with 11 bases remaining between them.

This chain joins TRBV5-1 and TRBJ1-1; D is perhaps TRBD1 (5 bases). Germline loops: CDR1 SGHRS, CDR2 YFSETQ. This CDR3 is 14 amino acids long. V was clipped by 3 bases and J by 4 bases, with 13 bases between them. The CDR3 DNA reads TGCGCCAGCAGCTCCGGACAAAGAGGCACTGAAGCTTTCTTT. Its translation: CASSSGQRGTEAFF.

The chain has TRBV18 and TRBJ2-7, with D unresolved. Germline V gene data show CDR1 as KGHSH and CDR2 as LQKENI. V lost 0 bases and J lost 2, with 5 bases in between. There are 13 residues in the CDR3. As DNA, the CDR3 is TGTGCCAGCTCACCACCCAATCCCTACGAGCAGTACTTC. It is translated as CASSPPNPYEQYF.

V and J are TRBV11-2 and TRBJ1-6; no reliable D call. V was shortened by 6 bases and J by 6 bases, with 21 bases between the two germline ends. Germline V gene sequence: CDR1 SGHAT, CDR2 FQNNGV. This CDR3 spans 17 amino acids. This CDR3 reads CASRSSRSGRGNSPLHF. In DNA form, the CDR3 reads TGTGCCAGCAGGTCTAGTCGGTCGGGGAGAGGTAATTCACCCCTCCACTTT.

J is TRBJ2-1 and V is TRBV6-5, with 12 bases aligning to TRBD2. Germline CDR1 and CDR2: MNHEY and SVGAGI. The junction had 4 bases not matched to a gene; V was cut back by 8 bases and J by 5 bases. CDR3 length: 14 amino acids. The chain's CDR3 is CASFGLAGNNEQFF. The DNA for the CDR3 is TGTGCCAGCTTTGGACTAGCGGGGAACAATGAGCAGTTCTTC.

The chain is built from TRBV13 and TRBJ2-3; the D is unclear. The CDR3 is 13 residues long. The germline V gene has CDR1 PRHDT and CDR2 FYEKMQ (reference sequence). V lost 5 bases and J 6 bases, leaving 12 bases between the germline ends. The CDR3 DNA follows: TGTGCCAGCAGCACCACCGGACCGGATACGCAGTATTTT. The encoded protein is CASSTTGPDTQYF.

The chain has TRBV18 and TRBJ2-6, with D unresolved. V dropped 3 bases and J dropped 0 bases, with 9 bases sitting between them. This CDR3 region has 16 residues. Germline-derived CDR1 and CDR2 are KGHSH and LQKENI. The CDR3 spells CASSPQVGSGANVLTF. CDR3 sequence (DNA): TGTGCCAGCTCACCTCAAGTTGGCTCTGGGGCCAACGTCCTGACTTTC.

For this clone: Different DNA sequences within this sample yield the same CDR3. The CDR3 DNA reads TGTGCCAGCAGCCTAGGCCAGCCCCAGCATTTT. It specifies CASSLGQPQHF. The gene calls are TRBV12-3 or TRBV12-4 and TRBJ1-5; D gene unclear. With 6 bases removed from V and 7 bases from J, the gap between germline ends came to 7 bases. The CDR3 length is 11 residues.

The rearrangement links TRBV14 to TRBJ2-1; D is perhaps TRBD2 (7 bases). V lost 1 base to trimming and J lost 8 bases, with 15 bases between them. Germline CDR1 is SGHDN and CDR2 is FVKESK. This CDR3 comprises 15 residues. This CDR3 reads CASSQVGGALDEQFF. The CDR3 nucleotides are TGTGCCAGCAGCCAAGTGGGGGGGGCGCTGGATGAGCAGTTCTTC.

The chain uses TRBV6-2 or TRBV6-3 and TRBJ1-1; TRBD1 might be the D (5 bases). CDR3 length equals 14 residues. Germline CDR1 MNHEY, CDR2 SVGEGT. The V end lost 0 bases, the J end lost 1 base, and 6 bases lay between the germline ends. The DNA for the CDR3 is TGTGCCAGCAGTTACTCGACAGAGAACACTGAAGCTTTCTTT. This codes for CASSYSTENTEAFF.

The chain has TRBV2 and TRBJ2-5; D is perhaps TRBD2 (6 bases). CDR1 SNHLY and CDR2 FYNNEI come from the germline V gene. V lost 2 bases, J lost 6 bases, and 16 bases lay in between. The CDR3 is 15 amino acids. The CDR3 is CASSEIRARGKTQYF. The DNA for the CDR3 is TGTGCCAGCAGTGAAATACGGGCCCGCGGGAAGACCCAGTACTTC.

Concerning this clone itself: Additional DNA sequences in this sample encode the identical CDR3. The genes are TRBV5-4 and TRBJ1-2; D remains unclear. This CDR3 spans 11 amino acids. V was cut by 0 bases and J by 3 bases, with 0 bases left in between. In germline, CDR1 is SGHNT, CDR2 YYREEE (reference sequence). The CDR3 coding sequence is TGTGCCAGCAGCTTGGACTATGGCTACACCTTC. It is translated as CASSLDYGYTF.

The chain has TRBV4-1 and TRBJ1-2; TRBD1 aligns across 12 bases. V shed 0 bases, J shed 7 bases, and the junction held 9 bases outside the gene matches. Germline-derived CDR1 and CDR2 are MGHRA and YSYEKL. The CDR3 runs to 17 residues. In nucleotides, the CDR3 is TGCGCCAGCAGCCAAGAAGCGTGGGGACAGGGGGCGGGTGGCTACACCTTC. Its protein is CASSQEAWGQGAGGYTF.

This chain joins TRBV6-6 and TRBJ1-2, with 8 nucleotides matching TRBD1. The ends lost 6 bases at V and 0 bases at J; junction bases unmatched: 18. The CDR3 loop spans 19 amino acids. From germline, CDR1 is MNHNY and CDR2 SVGAGI (reference sequence). This chain's CDR3 is CASSSSPNRGAEANYGYTF. CDR3 coding DNA: TGTGCCAGCAGCTCCAGCCCTAACAGGGGGGCGGAAGCTAACTATGGCTACACCTTC.

The V and J genes are TRBV7-2 and TRBJ2-3, with 7 bases that match TRBD2. V gave up 1 base and J gave up 5 bases; unmatched junction bases: 6. CDR1 SGHTA and CDR2 FQGNSA come from the germline V gene. This CDR3 contains 15 residues. The CDR3 coding sequence is TGTGCCAGCAGCTTAGTTTGGGGGGGTAAAGATACGCAGTATTTT. Protein product: CASSLVWGGKDTQYF.

V gene TRBV6-1 combines with J gene TRBJ2-3; 7 nucleotides align to TRBD2. V lost 3 bases, J lost 6 bases, and 9 bases stayed unmatched. The CDR3 is made up of 15 amino acids. Germline V gives CDR1 MNHNS, CDR2 SASEGT. In DNA, the CDR3 is TGTGCCAGCAGTGACGGGACTACTTTGGCGGATACGCAGTATTTT. Residues: CASSDGTTLADTQYF.

V and J are TRBV10-1 and TRBJ2-1; D unresolved. V lost 4 bases, J lost 7 bases, and 8 bases lay in between. This CDR3 spans 12 amino acids. CDR1 WNHNN and CDR2 SYGVQD come from the germline V gene (reference sequence). CDR3 loop: CASSGATNEQFF. CDR3 DNA sequence: TGCGCCAGCAGTGGAGCTACAAATGAGCAGTTCTTC.

This chain uses TRBV5-5 with TRBJ1-6; 10 bases align to TRBD1. CDR1 and CDR2 from the germline V gene are SGHKS and YYEKEE (reference sequence). V dropped 2 bases and J dropped 9; count of bases not matched to a gene: 20. The CDR3 spans 20 residues. CDR3 nucleotides: TGTGCCAGCAGCTTCGGAGCGTCGGGACAGGGGAATACCGGACGTTCACCCCTCCACTTT. Its protein is CASSFGASGQGNTGRSPLHF.

The J gene is TRBJ1-5, the V gene TRBV15, with TRBD1 as a possible D gene (6 bases). Germline V gene sequence: CDR1 LNHNV, CDR2 YYDKDF (reference sequence). The CDR3 spans 14 residues. Deletions cut 3 bases from V and 6 bases from J, with 12 bases between. The CDR3 is CATSSRGEGQPQHF. The CDR3 DNA is TGTGCCACCAGCAGTAGGGGGGAGGGTCAGCCCCAGCATTTT.

A few counts support this clone. The chain combines TRBV4-1 with TRBJ2-2; D may be TRBD2 (7 bases). The CDR3 runs 16 residues. Trimming removed 1 base at V and 3 bases at J, with 12 bases between. The germline CDR1 and CDR2 sequences are MGHRA and YSYEKL. CDR3 amino acids: CASSQVGGRDTGELFF. The CDR3 DNA follows: TGCGCCAGCAGCCAAGTGGGGGGGCGCGACACCGGGGAGCTGTTTTTT.

The CDR3 loop is CASKGEEYEQYF. The CDR3, as DNA: TGTGCCAGCAAGGGGGAGGAGTACGAGCAGTACTTC. The V and J genes are TRBV2 and TRBJ2-7; either TRBD1 or TRBD2 may fit D (6 bases each). The CDR3 is 12 amino acids. Trimming took 7 bases from V and 4 from J, leaving 11 bases between them. Looked up from germline, CDR1 is SNHLY and CDR2 is FYNNEI.

V and J are TRBV12-5 and TRBJ1-5; unclear D gene. The CDR3 is 13 amino acids. Germline CDR1 reads LGHNT; CDR2 reads FRNRAP. V lost 0 bases and J lost 6, with 6 bases in between. CDR3 sequence: CASGLVPTQPQHF. CDR3 nucleotide sequence: TGTGCTAGTGGTTTGGTCCCTACTCAGCCCCAGCATTTT. Full variable domain (missing parts from reference TRBV12-5 and TRBJ1-5): DARVTQTPRHKVTEMGQEVTMRCQPILGHNTVFWYRQTMMQGLELLAYFRNRAPLDDSGMPKDRFSAEMPDATLATLKIQPSEPRDSAVYFCASGLVPTQPQHFGDGTRLSIL.

This sequence joins TRBV24-1 and TRBJ2-5; D is tentatively TRBD1 or TRBD2 (5 bases each). The CDR3 is made up of 13 amino acids. Germline V gene data show CDR1 as KGHDR and CDR2 as SFDVKD. V lost 3 bases and J lost 5, with 9 bases in between. Here the CDR3 reads CATSDPGTETQYF. CDR3 nucleotide sequence: TGTGCCACCAGTGATCCCGGGACGGAGACCCAGTACTTC.

In DNA form, the CDR3 reads TGTGCCAGTAGTATTGACCAGGGTGATTCACCCCTCCACTTT. It is translated as CASSIDQGDSPLHF. The chain joins TRBV19 to TRBJ1-6; D might be TRBD1 (5 bases). Germline CDR1 and CDR2: LNHDA and SQIVND (reference sequence). Trimming left V 3 bases short and J 8 bases short, with 11 bases between. The CDR3 consists of 14 residues. Full variable domain (outside the CDR3, taken from reference TRBV19 and TRBJ1-6): DGGITQSPKYLFRKEGQNVTLSCEQNLNHDAMYWYRQDPGQGLRLIYYSQIVNDFQKGDIAEGYSVSREKKESFPLTVTSAQKNPTAFYLCASSIDQGDSPLHFGNGTRLTVT.

The V gene is TRBV7-9, the J gene TRBJ1-4; maybe TRBD1 (5 bases). CDR1 is SEHNR, CDR2 FQNEAQ, per germline (reference sequence). CDR3 length: 14 amino acids. Trimming cost V 5 bases and J 8 bases, with 15 bases left between them. The CDR3 DNA follows: TGTGCCAGCAGCGAGGGGAACAGCCAAGAAAAACTGTTTTTT. It yields the protein CASSEGNSQEKLFF. The whole variable domain, remainder taken from reference TRBV7-9 and TRBJ1-4, is DTGVSQNPRHKITKRGQNVTFRCDPISEHNRLYWYRQTLGQGPEFLTYFQNEAQLEKSRLLSDRFSAERPKGSFSTLEIQRTEQGDSAMYLCASSEGNSQEKLFFGSGTQLSVL.

This clone was picked up many times. V is TRBV10-3 and J is TRBJ2-5; tentatively, D is TRBD2 (5 bases). The V gene's germline CDR1 is ENHRY and CDR2 SYGVKD. The CDR3 consists of 13 residues. V gave up 6 bases and J gave up 3 bases, with 11 bases separating them. The CDR3 DNA reads TGTGCCATCAGGCGAGAGGGCGAAGAGACCCAGTACTTC. As protein: CAIRREGEETQYF.

The V call is TRBV7-2, the J call TRBJ1-2; 12 nucleotides agree with TRBD1. Germline V gene lookup returns CDR1 SGHTA and CDR2 FQGNSA. The CDR3 has 16 residues. The V gene end was trimmed by 3 bases and the J gene end by 8 bases; junction bases not matched to a gene: 10. The CDR3 DNA sequence: TGTGCCAGCAGCTTTGGCGGGGACAGGGGGCCTGGGGGCTACACCTTC. Translated, it gives CASSFGGDRGPGGYTF.

The chain recombines TRBV7-8 with TRBJ2-5; 8 positions agree with TRBD2. CDR1 and CDR2 from the germline V gene are SGHVS and FQNEAQ. V trimming: 5 bases; J trimming: 1 base; junction bases outside the gene matches: 15. This CDR3 has 18 residues. The CDR3 region is CASSATGGTKSRQETQYF. The CDR3 nucleotides are TGTGCCAGCAGCGCCACGGGGGGGACCAAATCTCGCCAAGAGACCCAGTACTTC.

The V call is TRBV12-3 or TRBV12-4, the J call TRBJ2-7; D is uncertain. The CDR3 has 13 amino acids. Trimming removed 5 bases from V and 5 bases from J, with 13 bases in between. The CDR3 reads CASSPRSRDEQYF. The CDR3 DNA reads as TGTGCCAGCAGTCCACGGTCTCGGGACGAGCAGTACTTC.